What follows are 6 T cell receptor beta chains derived from one specimen sequenced in a study of shared clonotypes between healthy human individuals. TCRdb keeps only in-frame clones here, not all; method: immunoSEQ multiplex PCR. There are about 680,000 clones in the sample; 92% occur only once, and 24% lies in the top ten. Naive CD8 isolation took CD45RO-negative cells positively selected for CCR7 and excluded terminally differentiated effector memory CD45RA+ cells. Sequenced input: naive CD8+ T cells sorted from blood. These receptors were taken from a man aged 30-40 years in good health.

This clone was seen a handful of times. The rearrangement uses TRBV6-5 and TRBJ2-7; D possibly corresponds to TRBD2 (5 bases). The germline V gene encodes CDR1 MNHEY and CDR2 SVGAGI. The ends were cut back, 8 bases at V and 0 bases at J, with 8 bases in the middle. The CDR3 length is 12 residues. CDR3 nucleotides: TGTGCCAGCGGGAGCGGCTCCTACGAGCAGTACTTC. Translation: CASGSGSYEQYF.

This clone was recorded only once. The chain is built from TRBV7-9 and TRBJ1-4; possibly TRBD1 for D (5 bases). The CDR3 is 14 amino acids. From germline, CDR1 is SEHNR and CDR2 FQNEAQ (reference sequence). V lost 2 bases, J lost 7 bases, and 11 bases lay in between. The CDR3 protein is CASSLSTGVEKLFF. DNA for the CDR3: TGTGCCAGCAGCTTAAGTACGGGGGTTGAAAAACTGTTTTTT.

The CDR3 loop reads CASSWGATTNEKLFF. Written as DNA, the CDR3 is TGTGCCAGCAGCTGGGGGGCAACAACTAATGAAAAACTGTTTTTT. This sequence joins TRBV5-6 and TRBJ1-4; D might be TRBD1 (6 bases). V gave up 3 bases and J gave up 0 bases, with 9 bases separating them. The CDR3 spans 15 residues. Germline V gene sequence: CDR1 SGHDT, CDR2 YYEEEE.

The genes are TRBV19 and TRBJ2-1; no firm D call. From germline, CDR1 is LNHDA and CDR2 SQIVND (reference sequence). The CDR3 runs 18 residues. Trimming pared 4 bases from V and 3 bases from J, leaving 22 bases between. DNA for the CDR3: TGTGCCAGTAGTACAGTAACCCAGGTGTCGGGCAACTACAATGAGCAGTTCTTC. Amino acids: CASSTVTQVSGNYNEQFF.

The chain has TRBV7-9 and TRBJ1-2, with 7 nucleotides matching TRBD1. CDR3 length equals 16 residues. Germline V gives CDR1 SEHNR, CDR2 FQNEAQ (reference sequence). Trimming removed 5 bases from V and 5 bases from J; junction bases left unmatched: 14. The CDR3, as DNA: TGTGCCAGCAGCGGACCAACAGGGGTGCCGGTTTATGGCTACACCTTC. Encoded protein: CASSGPTGVPVYGYTF.

The CDR3 nucleotides read TGTGCCAGCAGCTTAAGCCCCCGACAGGCCATCTACGAGCAGTACTTC. Its translation is CASSLSPRQAIYEQYF. V usage is TRBV7-2 and J usage is TRBJ2-7; D is perhaps TRBD1 (6 bases). Trimming shortened V by 2 bases and J by 3 bases, and 17 bases separated the two germline ends. The CDR3 has 16 residues. The germline V gene has CDR1 SGHTA and CDR2 FQGNSA.